The entry that follows covers one TCR beta chain sequence. Its antigen is not known. The source of the sample is a study of T cells after yellow fever vaccination. Study at large: Fractions containing few cells were prepared with SMART-Seq v4 Ultra Low Input.

The CDR3 extends over 15 amino acids. V was pared by 0 bases and J by 2 bases, with 11 bases between. The germline V gene has CDR1 SGHRS and CDR2 YFSETQ. Study-level findings and limits: Subsequent booster samples again held most clones from primary vaccination (under 98% CD4, 85% to 90% CD8).

For TCR, cDNA came from 5'RACE template switching, which added a universal primer site and UMIs. A single record per CDR3 protein comes from TCRdb applying MiXCR to the 5' RACE reads. Of about 220,000 distinct CDR3 sequences detected, roughly 3.3% appear once; the ten largest clones hold around 3%. The rearrangement joins TRBV5-1 to TRBJ1-1; D call uncertain. The sequence was collected from a man in his late teens or twenties who received the YFV17D yellow fever vaccine. The sequencing used CD4+ T cells sorted from PBMCs, collected 10 days after the yellow fever booster vaccination. CDR3 in amino acids: CASSLVPEFNTEAFF. CDR3 bases: TGCGCCAGCAGCTTGGTACCGGAGTTCAACACTGAAGCTTTCTTT.